Sequencing of this T cell receptor beta chain was carried out in a study of control samples from healthy donors and cancer patients. CDR3 length equals 12 residues. Germline assignment: CDR1 MNHEY and CDR2 SVGEGT. V lost 6 bases and J 11 bases, leaving 16 bases between the germline ends. Clones were sequenced by immunoSEQ multiplex PCR, and TCRdb holds only the in-frame ones, with some missing. This sample contains fewer than 200,000 clones. The rearrangement joins TRBV6-2 or TRBV6-3 to TRBJ1-1, with D perhaps matching TRBD1 (5 bases). Material: blood. This receptor was taken from a woman aged 25-40 years in good health. This chain's CDR3 is CASSNRGSRAFF. The CDR3 DNA sequence: TGTGCCAGCAGCAATCGGGGCTCGAGGGCTTTCTTT.